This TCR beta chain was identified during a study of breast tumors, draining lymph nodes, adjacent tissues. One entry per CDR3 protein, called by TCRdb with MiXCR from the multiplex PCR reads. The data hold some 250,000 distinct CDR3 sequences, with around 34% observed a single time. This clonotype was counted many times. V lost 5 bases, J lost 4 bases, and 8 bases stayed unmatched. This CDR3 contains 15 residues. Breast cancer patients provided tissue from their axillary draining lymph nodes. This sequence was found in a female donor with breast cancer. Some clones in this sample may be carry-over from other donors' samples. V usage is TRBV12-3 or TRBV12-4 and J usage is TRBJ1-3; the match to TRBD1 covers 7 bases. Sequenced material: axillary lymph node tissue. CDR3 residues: CASSPPTGVGNTIYF. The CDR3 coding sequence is TGTGCCAGCAGTCCCCCCACAGGGGTAGGAAACACCATATATTTT.